This is a list of T cell receptor beta chains from one sample in a study of blood T cell repertoires in COVID-19. The table came from immunoSEQ multiplex PCR; TCRdb's copy has only in-frame clones and leaves some out. The repertoire consists of roughly 190,000 clones, with 70% to 80% occurring once and the leading ten covering around 12%. Sequences were obtained from peripheral blood. All receptors derive from a woman aged 50 to 65 with acute or convalescent COVID-19. Each CDR3 is given with its conserved first and last residue.

V gene: TRBV19
CDR3 protein: CASSYSKNTEAFF

V gene: TRBV6-5
CDR3 protein: CASSPTGSDQPQHF

V gene: TRBV19
CDR3 protein: CASSGLDYTEAFF

V gene: TRBV7-8
CDR3 protein: CASSLRSEAFF

V gene: TRBV11-3
CDR3 protein: CASSYRQGTEAFF

V gene: TRBV5-6
CDR3 protein: CASSLSVGELFF

V gene: TRBV6-5
CDR3 protein: CASIQFGWDYGYTF

V gene: TRBV10-1
CDR3 protein: CASSPTLDRGSNTGELFF

V gene: TRBV9
CDR3 protein: CASSVGGRGLGETQYF

V gene: TRBV25-1
CDR3 protein: CASSNTVLNSPLHF

V gene: TRBV19
CDR3 protein: CASSMRNTEAFF

V gene: TRBV5-1
CDR3 protein: CASSLTGSYNSPLHF

V gene: TRBV2
CDR3 protein: CATSLLGQNFNYGYTF

V gene: TRBV3-1/TRBV3-2
CDR3 protein: CPAGDREDGELFF

V gene: TRBV11-3
CDR3 protein: CASSRHGGGEQYF

V gene: TRBV5-5
CDR3 protein: CASSPTRAGQGKVDEQFF

V gene: TRBV7-8
CDR3 protein: CASSWDRQQYF

V gene: TRBV2
CDR3 protein: CASSRFGDRDNQPQHF

V gene: TRBV7-2
CDR3 protein: CASSLDSPRGYTF

V gene: TRBV5-1
CDR3 protein: CASSPEGSYNSPLHF

V gene: TRBV10-3
CDR3 protein: CAISISTGGTYEQYF

V gene: TRBV3-1/TRBV3-2
CDR3 protein: CASSRQGAGELFF

V gene: TRBV10-1
CDR3 protein: CASSAGTVPYEQYF